This T cell receptor (beta chain) was sequenced in a study of radiation and T cells in renal cell carcinoma (dated by TCRdb to 2018 to 2020). For the wider study: A total of fewer than 55 samples underwent TCR beta sequencing, made up of approximately 26 tumors and about 27 peripheral blood samples. The final blood draw took place at 4 weeks after radiation, the same time as nephrectomy. Across all 50 or so samples, 4,016,671 unique CDR3 nucleotide sequences, encoding around 2.4 million unique CDR3 amino acid sequences, were identified.

The immunoSEQ kit was used, according to the manufacturer's recommendations, to generate TCR beta libraries from genomic DNA. Library preparation used a first multiplex PCR with proprietary primers, then a second PCR adding unique barcodes, with bead cleanups after each round. A kit-provided positive control reaction and a negative control reaction were included in every sample batch. The final libraries were assessed on an Agilent 4200 TapeStation D1000 ScreenTape, pooled by volume, and quantified by qPCR. Sequencing was performed on an Illumina NextSeq500 using a MidOutput 150-cycle cartridge, with 156 Read1 cycles, 15 Index1 cycles, and the kit custom primers. The pooled library was loaded at roughly 1 pM with approximately 20% PhiX control spiked in. In the source study's methods: Vendor-processed data were analyzed in R, with a clonotype defined as all T cells sharing the same CDR3 nucleotide sequence. In the clone abundance analyses, frequencies in each sample were normalized to that sample's 10,000 most abundant clones. Public T cell clones, averaging fewer than five per sample, were removed before analysis. An abundance difference of at least 32-fold between compartments was the criterion for calling clonotypes tumor-enriched or baseline blood-enriched. A beta-binomial differential abundance model was used to identify clonotypes that were expanded or contracted between blood time points. Similarity between tumor and blood repertoires was quantified using the Baroni-Urbani and Buser coefficient, and groups were compared with two-tailed Wilcoxon tests in R. TCRdb took over this immuneACCESS table, retaining in-frame rearrangements with V and J assigned. Such tables are incomplete; in checked studies, under half of the missing clones stem from an unresolved V gene, and the remainder is unexplained. That table furnishes V, J and clone size, whereas the DNA furnished D and trimming. The sample table records roughly 80,000 clones; approximately 87% of these occur just once. Over 2% of the sample is held by the ten biggest clonotypes.

Paper-wide results and their limitations: Blood repertoire dynamics were not followed beyond 4 weeks after treatment. With a single-armed trial design, the study had no way to address how radiation dose or scheduling affects the TCR repertoire. Top tumor clonotypes rose in blood from baseline to 2 weeks post-radiation, then contracted by 4 weeks, suggesting transient expansion of tumor-resident clones. Because pretreatment tumor biopsies were not available, the baseline intratumoral presence of clonotypes could not be determined.

At the junction V is shortened by 1 base and J by 0 bases, with 6 bases in between. The cysteine opens and the phenylalanine closes a CDR3 of 14 amino acids. Here the CDR3 DNA is all that survives: 42 bases in frame from base 1. As encoded in the germline V gene (reference sequence), CDR1 is SEHNR while CDR2 is FQNEAQ. The intended sense of this specimen's time point label: blood 4 weeks post-SBRT, at nephrectomy. In light of the paper, this sample's treatment or condition label describes: 15 Gy SBRT to primary tumor, nephrectomy 4 weeks later. The samples were obtained from a clinical trial, where primary renal cell carcinomas were treated with 15 Gy stereotactic body radiation therapy and then removed by nephrectomy 4 weeks afterward. To follow tumor-enriched clonotypes, serial peripheral blood was collected from radiation-treated patients at baseline and at 2 weeks and 4 weeks after SBRT. All patients had renal cell carcinoma with clear cell pathology. Genomic DNA for TCR sequencing was prepared using the QIAamp DNA Blood Mini Kit (Qiagen). Samples were included in the analyses only if all quality control checks were passed.

This clone was seen a single time. It has no known antigen specificity. It has no much larger one-base neighbor in the sample; base qualities were not kept. This receptor chain uses TRBV7-9 and TRBJ1-1; there is no confident call for the D gene. The TCR originated in a woman between 55 and 75 years old with renal cell carcinoma. Specimen: blood, collected from a patient whose treatment included radiotherapy and nephrectomy. The nucleotide sequence is given as TGTGCCAGCAGCTTAGAAATGGTGAACACTGAAGCTTTCTTT. Its amino acids are CASSLEMVNTEAFF. Full variable domain (CDR3 extended with the reference TRBV7-9 and TRBJ1-1 proteins): DTGVSQNPRHKITKRGQNVTFRCDPISEHNRLYWYRQTLGQGPEFLTYFQNEAQLEKSRLLSDRFSAERPKGSFSTLEIQRTEQGDSAMYLCASSLEMVNTEAFFGQGTRLTVV.